A single sample gave rise to the 27 T cell receptor beta chains below, sequenced in a study of blood T cell repertoires in COVID-19. The assay was immunoSEQ multiplex PCR, and TCRdb's table has in-frame clones only and misses some. The sample consists of about 170,000 clones, more than 65% of them appearing once. Sequenced sample: peripheral blood. These receptors came from a man between 70 and 80 years old with active or convalescent COVID-19.

The rearrangement uses TRBV6-2 or TRBV6-3 and TRBJ2-7; no definite D call. V shed 6 bases and J shed 5 bases, with 14 bases lying between them. This CDR3 region has 13 residues. Per the germline V gene, CDR1 is MNHEY and CDR2 is SVGEGT. CDR3 residues: CASSLTPDHEQYF. The CDR3 bases are TGTGCCAGCAGCTTAACACCAGATCACGAGCAGTACTTC.

The V and J genes are TRBV3-1 (or the pseudogene TRBV3-2) and TRBJ1-2; tentatively, D is TRBD1 (5 bases). V was trimmed by 5 bases and J by 4 bases, leaving 14 bases between them. CDR3 length: 14 residues. Germline-derived CDR1 and CDR2 are LGHDT and YNNKEL (reference sequence). In DNA form, the CDR3 reads TGTGCCAGCAGCAAGACAGAGTCTAGCTATGGCTACACCTTC. Residues: CASSKTESSYGYTF.

V usage is TRBV4-3 and J usage is TRBJ2-1, with 8 bases fitting TRBD1. The CDR3 loop spans 18 amino acids. CDR1 is LGHNA, CDR2 YSLEER, per germline. V shed 2 bases and J 8 bases; nucleotides not matched to a gene: 17. This chain's CDR3 is CASSQRSPGGLGAYEQFF. The CDR3 DNA is TGCGCCAGCAGCCAAAGGTCCCCAGGGGGCTTAGGAGCGTATGAGCAGTTCTTC.

CDR3: CAWSGTVQRTF. The CDR3 DNA is TGTGCCTGGAGTGGTACAGTGCAGCGGACCTTC. The chain is built from TRBV30 and TRBJ1-2; D remains unclear. The germline V gene encodes CDR1 GTSNPN and CDR2 SVGIG (reference sequence). V gave up 1 base and J gave up 14 bases, with 14 bases separating them. This CDR3 has 11 residues. Complete variable domain (other parts from reference TRBV30 and TRBJ1-2): SQTIHQWPATLVQPVGSPLSLECTVEGTSNPNLYWYRQAAGRGLQLLFYSVGIGQISSEVPQNLSASRPQDRQFILSSKKLLLSDSGFYLCAWSGTVQRTFGSGTRLTVV.

This sequence joins TRBV6-4 and TRBJ2-7, with a weak D call TRBD2 (5 bases). V was shortened by 6 bases and J by 3 bases, with 21 bases between the two germline ends. CDR3 length equals 16 residues. Germline CDR1 is MRHNA and CDR2 is SNTAGT. CDR3 loop: CASRTGRGPVGYEQYF. CDR3 bases: TGTGCCAGCAGAACCGGACGAGGGCCGGTAGGCTACGAGCAGTACTTC.

The chain links TRBV2 to TRBJ2-7, with unresolved D. The CDR3 spans 10 residues. CDR1 is SNHLY, CDR2 FYNNEI, per germline. V lost 10 bases and J lost 9, with 13 bases in between. Written as DNA, the CDR3 is TGTGCCACCCAAGCGCGGCGGCAGTACTTC. Translated, it gives CATQARRQYF. Using reference TRBV2 and TRBJ2-7 for the parts outside the CDR3, the full variable domain is EPEVTQTPSHQVTQMGQEVILRCVPISNHLYFYWYRQILGQKVEFLVSFYNNEISEKSEIFDDQFSVERPDGSNFTLKIRSTKLEDSAMYFCATQARRQYFGPGTRLTVT.

This sequence joins TRBV2 and TRBJ1-5; 7 positions agree with TRBD1. CDR3 length: 13 residues. The germline V gene has CDR1 SNHLY and CDR2 FYNNEI. The J segment lost 7 bases and the V segment lost 6 bases, leaving 6 bases of the junction unmatched. In DNA form, the CDR3 reads TGTGCCAGCAGACTCGACAGGGACCAGCCCCAGCATTTT. It encodes CASRLDRDQPQHF.

This chain connects TRBV24-1 to TRBJ2-5; 10 nucleotides align to TRBD1. V dropped 6 bases and J dropped 0; count of bases not matched to a gene: 12. This CDR3 is 18 amino acids long. CDR1 KGHDR and CDR2 SFDVKD come from the germline V gene. The CDR3 sequence: CATSKGQGKITDQETQYF. In nucleotides, the CDR3 is TGTGCCACCAGTAAGGGACAGGGGAAAATCACTGACCAAGAGACCCAGTACTTC.

The chain recombines TRBV5-1 with TRBJ2-1; TRBD2 matches 14 bases. CDR3 size: 16 residues. Germline CDR1 SGHRS, CDR2 YFSETQ. V shed 4 bases, J shed 9 bases, and the junction held 9 bases outside the gene matches. The CDR3: CASSGGTSGGQGEQFF. The CDR3 DNA follows: TGCGCCAGCAGCGGAGGGACTAGCGGGGGCCAGGGTGAGCAGTTCTTC.

J is TRBJ1-1 and V is TRBV28; D gene unclear. V dropped 3 bases and J dropped 0 bases, with 14 bases sitting between them. Per the germline V gene, CDR1 is MDHEN and CDR2 is SYDVKM. The length of the CDR3 is 16 residues. CDR3 amino acids: CASSFGSELMNTEAFF. In DNA form, the CDR3 reads TGTGCCAGCAGTTTCGGGTCAGAGCTAATGAACACTGAAGCTTTCTTT. Filled out from reference TRBV28 and TRBJ1-1, the complete variable domain reads DVKVTQSSRYLVKRTGEKVFLECVQDMDHENMFWYRQDPGLGLRLIYFSYDVKMKEKGDIPEGYSVSREKKERFSLILESASTNQTSMYLCASSFGSELMNTEAFFGQGTRLTVV.

V and J are TRBV11-2 and TRBJ2-5; possibly TRBD1 for D (5 bases). Germline V gives CDR1 SGHAT, CDR2 FQNNGV. V shed 1 base and J shed 4 bases, with 10 bases lying between them. This CDR3 spans 14 amino acids. The CDR3 loop is CASSLGFRAETQYF. The CDR3 DNA reads as TGTGCCAGCAGCTTAGGGTTCAGGGCAGAGACCCAGTACTTC. The full variable domain, with the rest looked up from reference TRBV11-2 and TRBJ2-5, is EAGVAQSPRYKIIEKRQSVAFWCNPISGHATLYWYQQILGQGPKLLIQFQNNGVVDDSQLPKDRFSAERLKGVDSTLKIQPAKLEDSAVYLCASSLGFRAETQYFGPGTRLLVL.

J is TRBJ1-5 and V is TRBV15, with D possibly being TRBD1 (6 bases). Germline loops: CDR1 LNHNV, CDR2 YYDKDF (reference sequence). V lost 8 bases and J 3 bases, leaving 11 bases between the germline ends. The CDR3 has 13 residues. The CDR3 loop is CATEGQPNQPQHF. The CDR3 DNA sequence: TGTGCCACCGAAGGACAGCCCAATCAGCCCCAGCATTTT.

This chain uses TRBV7-9 with TRBJ1-5, with a possible D match to TRBD1 (5 bases). This CDR3 is 14 amino acids long. V shed 5 bases and J shed 2 bases, with 10 bases lying between them. Per the germline V gene, CDR1 is SEHNR and CDR2 is FQNEAQ (reference sequence). CDR3 sequence: CASSLKGGNQPQHF. The CDR3 DNA reads TGTGCCAGCAGCCTGAAAGGGGGCAATCAGCCCCAGCATTTT.

The table lists this clone with a count of one. The chain uses TRBV30 and TRBJ2-5; tentative D call: TRBD2 (5 bases). This CDR3 comprises 11 residues. V lost 3 bases to trimming and J lost 7 bases, with 9 bases between them. In germline, CDR1 is GTSNPN, CDR2 SVGIG (reference sequence). CDR3 region: CAWSPGGTQYF. In DNA, the CDR3 is TGTGCCTGGAGCCCAGGAGGGACCCAGTACTTC.

This clone was observed a few times. The chain uses TRBV6-5 and TRBJ1-1; D gene unclear. Germline V lookup: CDR1 MNHEY, CDR2 SVGAGI. CDR3 length equals 13 residues. The germline V and J ends were trimmed by 7 bases and 6 bases, with 15 bases remaining between them. In nucleotides, the CDR3 is TGTGCCAGCACCAAAGCGGGGTTTGCTGAAGCTTTCTTT. It yields the protein CASTKAGFAEAFF.

The V gene is TRBV14, the J gene TRBJ2-2, with 7 positions matching TRBD2. The CDR3 totals 15 residues. Germline trimming cut 4 bases from V and 4 bases from J; bases unmatched to any gene: 6. Per germline, CDR1 SGHDN and CDR2 FVKESK. The DNA of the CDR3 is TGTGCCAGCAGCCCAGGGAGGGTTCGCACCGGGGAGCTGTTTTTT. This translates into CASSPGRVRTGELFF.

Here the CDR3 reads CASSSRLAGPYGAGELFF. The DNA of the CDR3 is TGTGCCAGCAGTTCCCGACTAGCGGGGCCGTATGGGGCCGGGGAGCTGTTTTTT. The rearrangement links TRBV28 to TRBJ2-2; TRBD2 matches 11 bases. Germline V gene sequence: CDR1 MDHEN, CDR2 SYDVKM. The CDR3 covers 18 residues. J gave up 6 bases and V 4 bases, and 13 bases lay outside the gene matches.

V is TRBV10-3 and J is TRBJ2-1; 10 bases are a match to TRBD1. This CDR3 has 15 amino acids. Germline CDR1 and CDR2: ENHRY and SYGVKD. The trim removed 3 bases at V and 10 bases at J, leaving 9 bases unmatched. The CDR3 sequence: CAISEPGQGPLEQFF. DNA for the CDR3: TGTGCCATCAGTGAACCGGGACAGGGGCCCTTGGAGCAGTTCTTC.

The chain has TRBV14 and TRBJ2-5; 12 bases agree with TRBD2. The ends lost 0 bases at V and 6 bases at J; junction bases unmatched: 5. The V gene's germline CDR1 is SGHDN and CDR2 FVKESK. There are 16 residues in the CDR3. In DNA form, the CDR3 reads TGTGCCAGCAGCCAAGATACTAGCGGGAGGCGACAGACCCAGTACTTC. Amino acids: CASSQDTSGRRQTQYF.

The J gene is TRBJ1-4, the V gene TRBV18; tentatively, D is TRBD1 (5 bases). There are 16 residues in the CDR3. From germline, CDR1 is KGHSH and CDR2 LQKENI. V lost 1 base and J lost 3, with 12 bases in between. As DNA, the CDR3 is TGTGCCAGCTCACCACGTCCGGGGGGGGCTAATGAAAAACTGTTTTTT. It translates to CASSPRPGGANEKLFF.

The genes are TRBV7-9 and TRBJ2-4, with a possible D match to TRBD2 (6 bases). The CDR3 is made up of 16 amino acids. Germline loops: CDR1 SEHNR, CDR2 FQNEAQ (reference sequence). Trimming pared 5 bases from V and 3 bases from J, leaving 17 bases between. The CDR3 reads CASSTKSSGVKNIQYF. The CDR3 DNA reads as TGTGCCAGCAGCACAAAGAGCTCGGGGGTCAAAAACATTCAGTACTTC. Drawing the rest from reference TRBV7-9 and TRBJ2-4, the complete variable domain is DTGVSQNPRHKITKRGQNVTFRCDPISEHNRLYWYRQTLGQGPEFLTYFQNEAQLEKSRLLSDRFSAERPKGSFSTLEIQRTEQGDSAMYLCASSTKSSGVKNIQYFGAGTRLSVL.

The rearrangement joins TRBV9 to TRBJ2-7, with 8 bases matching TRBD1. CDR1 SGDLS and CDR2 YYNGEE come from the germline V gene. The CDR3 extends over 16 amino acids. V lost 4 bases, J lost 0 bases, and 9 bases stayed unmatched. In DNA form, the CDR3 reads TGTGCCAGCAGCCCAAGGGGACAGGACAACTCCTACGAGCAGTACTTC. Encoded protein: CASSPRGQDNSYEQYF.

This chain connects TRBV7-7 to TRBJ2-3, with a weak D call TRBD2 (6 bases). The V and J ends lost 1 base and 3 bases respectively, with 8 bases between them. CDR3 length equals 14 residues. Germline V lookup: CDR1 SSHAT, CDR2 FNYEAQ (reference sequence). The CDR3 DNA reads as TGTGCCAGCAGCTTAGTGGCGGGAACAGATACGCAGTATTTT. Translated: CASSLVAGTDTQYF.

The gene calls are TRBV24-1 and TRBJ2-5, with 8 bases aligning to TRBD2. Germline V gene lookup returns CDR1 KGHDR and CDR2 SFDVKD. The length of the CDR3 is 14 residues. The trim removed 5 bases at V and 4 bases at J, leaving 5 bases unmatched. The CDR3, as DNA: TGTGCCACCAGTGCCGGGGGGGGATTAGAGACCCAGTACTTC. Protein sequence: CATSAGGGLETQYF.

The V gene is TRBV18, the J gene TRBJ2-2; D is perhaps TRBD1 (6 bases). The CDR3 sequence is 18 residues long. Germline assignment: CDR1 KGHSH and CDR2 LQKENI. V was clipped by 3 bases and J by 7 bases, with 24 bases between them. The DNA of the CDR3 is TGTGCCAGCTCACCCCCCCGGCAGGGGTCTGTTTTGGTCGGGGAGCTGTTTTTT. Its translation: CASSPPRQGSVLVGELFF.

This chain links TRBV7-2 with TRBJ2-7; 10 bases fit TRBD1. V lost 3 bases, J lost 3 bases, and 5 bases stayed unmatched. CDR3 length: 15 amino acids. CDR1 is SGHTA and CDR2 is FQGNSA in the germline V gene. The CDR3 loop reads CASSLGQGRDYEQYF. The CDR3 region has the DNA TGTGCCAGCAGCTTGGGACAGGGGAGGGACTACGAGCAGTACTTC.

The table lists this clone with a few counts. Written as DNA, the CDR3 is TGTGCCAGCAGTTTGACAGGGCTCACTGAAGCTTTCTTT. Translation: CASSLTGLTEAFF. This chain uses TRBV7-6 with TRBJ1-1; 7 bases fit TRBD1. This CDR3 spans 13 amino acids. The germline V gene encodes CDR1 SGHVS and CDR2 FNYEAQ. The V and J ends lost 6 bases and 4 bases, in that order; junction bases with no gene match: 5.